Listed here is a single T cell receptor beta chain. The clone's antigen remains unknown. No base-level quality is on record; no much larger clone is a single base apart. This sample was included in a study of shared clonotypes between healthy human individuals (dated by TCRdb to about 2020). Some background on the complete study: The cohort comprised two women and a few men aged 18 to 49 years. For each donor, three plates each were used for CD4 naive and CD4 memory, two plates were used for CD8 naive, and one plate was used for CD8 memory. Blood TCR repertoires of roughly five healthy adults were deeply sequenced to estimate repertoire size and the extent of clonotype sharing between individuals. Libraries were prepared and TCR repertoires were sequenced by different laboratories using diverse techniques, in order to increase sequencing depth and limit assay-specific biases. Each donor's leukapheresis produced roughly between roughly 0.94 and 9.5 billion PBMCs.

The donors were healthy, HIV-negative adults with no recently reported acute infections or vaccinations. Only Caucasian adults living in Nashville, Tennessee, USA were represented among the donors. Magnetic negative selection was used to enrich CD4+ T cells, after which naive cells were positively selected on CD45RA and the negative fraction became the memory subset. Blood was collected by leukapheresis, and PBMCs were isolated by Ficoll-Histopaque density gradient centrifugation and then cryopreserved in liquid nitrogen vapor phase. Analytical flow cytometry was used to check the purity and quantity of each magnetically sorted T cell population. From each sorted fraction, genomic DNA was isolated and quantified by UV absorbance on a Nanodrop 2000c. Using the deep immunoSEQ assay, TCR CDR3 regions were amplified from genomic DNA by multiplex PCR. Genomic DNA extracted from each cell subset was distributed evenly over all wells of several immunoSEQ 96-well plates, and each plate served as one replicate. Each replicate PCR for sorted subsets received around 200 ng genomic DNA, equal to around 32,000 T cell genomes. Purified libraries were measured with a Qubit 3.0 fluorometer, size-checked on a Bioanalyzer 2100, and measured again with the KAPA Library Quantification kit. Each immunoSEQ 96-well plate was sequenced on its own single-read 150-cycle Illumina NextSeq 550 flow cell. The original pipeline was this. Because the immunoSEQ output included only junctional sequences and no quality scores, the filtering could not be the same as the filtering used for full-length reads. Sequences were annotated with PyIR, a Python wrapper for IgBLAST v1.9, and V/J genes and CDR3 were assigned using IMGT germline references. Reads with weak V/J assignments (E-value above 1e-6), missing CDR3, stop codons, out-of-frame junctions, or ambiguous translated residues were removed. V3J clonotypes were defined as sequences sharing an identical inferred V gene, J gene, and CDR3 amino acid sequence. Percentage overlap between repertoires was computed as shared unique clonotypes divided by the size of the smaller repertoire. Three approaches were used to assess repertoire richness: RTK rarefaction, the Chao1 estimator, and Recon v2.1 estimates of unobserved clonotypes. OLGA was used to compute generation probabilities for all TCRbeta clonotypes that the gDNA method yielded from several donors. In its TCRdb copy, this immuneACCESS table keeps in-frame sequences only and misses some clones. Where compared with another copy, unresolved V genes explain less than half of these, and the others have no known cause. V, J and clone size derive from that table, while D and trimming were established from the DNA sequence. Recorded for this sample are over 700,000 clones; about two thirds of them occurred a single time. The top ten hold roughly 1.8% of the sample.

The research as a whole found: Clonotypes shared by all four sorted-subset donors showed higher generation probabilities than non-shared clonotypes. Pairwise subsampling indicated that sequencing depth was expected to affect the degree of clonotype sharing among donors. Because the study included a small number of donors, the genetic and exposure-history diversity represented was limited. Sampling was restricted to blood, and TCR repertoires in tissue are likely to differ from TCR repertoires in blood. Sharing across several donors was observed for around 4.8% of naive CD4, 3.5% of naive CD8, 2% to 2.5% of memory CD4, and approximately 0.41% of memory CD8 clonotypes. Naive subsets generally had larger estimated clonotype richness than memory subsets. Rarefaction of sorted-subset datasets indicated incomplete sequencing despite the large sequencing depth.

CDR1 and CDR2 were assigned from the germline V gene (reference sequence) as LNHDA and SQIVND. The germline ends are 11 bases apart after V is trimmed by 5 bases and J by 6 bases. The CDR3 contains 13 residues, cysteine and phenylalanine counted. Only CDR3 DNA remains: 39 bases, in frame from the first base. The rearranged segments are TRBV19 and TRBJ1-5; the D gene is perhaps TRBD1, from 6 matching bases. Material for sequencing was memory CD4+ T cells sorted from blood. The cell subset or site label corresponds to: CD45RA-negative fraction. The clonotype originates from a woman in her twenties or thirties in good health. The DNA reads as follows: TGTGCCAGTAGTCAGGGGTTTAGTCAGCCCCAGCATTTT. This yields the protein CASSQGFSQPQHF.